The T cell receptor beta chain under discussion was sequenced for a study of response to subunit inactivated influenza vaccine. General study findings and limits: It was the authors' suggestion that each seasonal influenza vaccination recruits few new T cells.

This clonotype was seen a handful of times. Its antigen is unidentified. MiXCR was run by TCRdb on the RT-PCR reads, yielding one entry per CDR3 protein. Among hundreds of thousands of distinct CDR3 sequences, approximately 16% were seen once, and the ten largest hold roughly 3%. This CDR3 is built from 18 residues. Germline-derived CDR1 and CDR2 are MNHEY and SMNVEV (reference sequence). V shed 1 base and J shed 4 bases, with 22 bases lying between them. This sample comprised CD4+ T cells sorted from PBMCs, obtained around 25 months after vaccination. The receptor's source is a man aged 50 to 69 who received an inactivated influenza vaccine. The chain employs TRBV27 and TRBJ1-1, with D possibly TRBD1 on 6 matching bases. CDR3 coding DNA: TGTGCCAGCAGTTTATTTTTTGCTGGGGGCAACCCTCCCACTGAAGCTTTCTTT. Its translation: CASSLFFAGGNPPTEAFF.